This T cell receptor (beta chain) was found in a study of immune evolution from preneoplasia to lung adenocarcinoma. In germline, CDR1 is SGHVS, CDR2 FNYEAQ. The CDR3 has 16 residues. With 5 bases clipped from V and 5 bases from J, the junction kept 6 bases outside the gene matches. Histologic diagnosis was independently verified by two lung pathologists. Clones were read by immunoSEQ multiplex PCR, and TCRdb kept only the in-frame ones, dropping some. The data hold several thousand clones, with roughly 83% observed a single time. The clonotype comes from a person aged 45-69 years with lung adenocarcinoma. The chain recombines TRBV7-6 with TRBJ2-3; 14 positions match TRBD2. The sequencing sample was made of FFPE invasive lung adenocarcinoma tissue. The CDR3 region has the DNA TGTGCCAGCAGCCCCGGGACTAGCGGGAGAGTAGATACGCAGTATTTT. It is translated as CASSPGTSGRVDTQYF.